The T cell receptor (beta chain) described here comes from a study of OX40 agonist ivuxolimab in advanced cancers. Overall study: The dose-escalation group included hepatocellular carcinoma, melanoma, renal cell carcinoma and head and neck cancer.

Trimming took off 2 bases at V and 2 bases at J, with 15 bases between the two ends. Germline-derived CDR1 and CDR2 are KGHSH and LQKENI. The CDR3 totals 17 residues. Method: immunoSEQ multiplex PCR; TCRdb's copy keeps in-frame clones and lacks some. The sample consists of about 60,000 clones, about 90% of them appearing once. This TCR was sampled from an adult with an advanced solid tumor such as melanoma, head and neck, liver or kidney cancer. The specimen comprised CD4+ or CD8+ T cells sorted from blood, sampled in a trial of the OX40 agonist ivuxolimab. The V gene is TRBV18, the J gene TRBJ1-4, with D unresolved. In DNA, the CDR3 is TGTGCCAGCTCACCATTAGGGCAAATGTCGACTAATGAAAAACTGTTTTTT. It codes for CASSPLGQMSTNEKLFF.